This T cell receptor beta chain was obtained from a study of CD8 T cells in Susac syndrome. Whole-study context: The sequenced Susac syndrome patients comprised roughly 6 with active disease and 8 or 9 in remission.

General observations from the study: Detection of Susac-specific public clones gave some 17 in total CD8+ repertoires and about five in CD8+ TEMRA repertoires.

V was pared by 6 bases and J by 6 bases, with 16 bases between. The CDR3 extends over 14 amino acids. The germline CDR1 and CDR2 sequences are MGHDK and SYGVNS. This clonotype was seen just once. Its matching antigen is unknown. cDNA came from around 0.5 to 1 ug RNA primed by random hexamers. TCR beta CDR3 was amplified by immunoSEQ covering 54 Vbeta and 13 Jbeta. TCRdb ran MiXCR on the immunoSEQ multiplex PCR reads and lists one entry per CDR3 protein. The repertoire consists of about 120,000 distinct CDR3 sequences, with over 85% occurring once and the leading ten covering about 0.19%. The clonotype originates from a human donor with Susac syndrome. The specimen sequenced was CD8+ T cells from PBMCs. The V gene is TRBV25-1, the J gene TRBJ2-3; tentative D call: TRBD1 (6 bases). DNA of the CDR3: TGTGCCAGCAGCCGCACAGGGTGGGGGGATACGCAGTATTTT. It is translated as CASSRTGWGDTQYF.